The TCR beta chain under discussion was sequenced for a study of TIL therapy for anti-PD-1-resistant metastatic lung cancer. Study overall: Patients had a median age of almost 55 years (range about 35-85). A few tumors were EGFR-mutant and two were ALK-rearranged.

V was shortened by 8 bases and J by 6 bases, with 19 bases between the two germline ends. Germline values: CDR1 MGHDK, CDR2 SYGVNS. This CDR3 is built from 14 residues. Time point given: pre-treatment sample, taken before nivolumab and TIL therapy. Sequencing used immunoSEQ v3. Each library reached about 2.1 million read pairs, or roughly 5-6.5 million at deep level. Sequencing used immunoSEQ multiplex PCR; TCRdb keeps in-frame clones, though not all of them. The sample lists 55,000 to 65,000 clones; more than 60% were seen once. The sample here was blood, taken at baseline. This receptor was identified in a person between 25 and 80 years old with non-small cell lung cancer. V gene TRBV25-1 combines with J gene TRBJ1-2; tentatively, D is TRBD1 (6 bases). The chain's CDR3 is CASPLRGDPHGYTF. The CDR3 bases are TGTGCCAGCCCCTTGAGGGGGGACCCCCATGGCTACACCTTC.